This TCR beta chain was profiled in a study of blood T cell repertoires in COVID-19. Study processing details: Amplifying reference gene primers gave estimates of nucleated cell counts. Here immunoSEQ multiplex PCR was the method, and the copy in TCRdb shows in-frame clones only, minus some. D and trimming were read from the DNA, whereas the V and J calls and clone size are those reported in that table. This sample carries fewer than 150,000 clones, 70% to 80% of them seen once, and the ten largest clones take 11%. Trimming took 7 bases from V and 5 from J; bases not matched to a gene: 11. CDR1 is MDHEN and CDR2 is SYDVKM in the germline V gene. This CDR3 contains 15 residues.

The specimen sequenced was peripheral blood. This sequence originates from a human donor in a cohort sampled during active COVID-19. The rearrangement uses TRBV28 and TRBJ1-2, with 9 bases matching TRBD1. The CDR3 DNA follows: TGTGCCAGCACTATGGCCGGGACAGGGAATTATGGCTACACCTTC. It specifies CASTMAGTGNYGYTF.